This T cell receptor beta chain was found in a study of human T cells and chemical hapten exposure. At the level of the study: The patients, most of them female, presented with alopecia areata, totalis or universalis.

Germline-derived CDR1 and CDR2 are LGHNA and YSLEER. The CDR3 runs 14 residues. Deletions cut 2 bases from V and 7 bases from J, with 15 bases between. Time point of the sample: pre-sensitization, week 0. The treatment was: therapeutic diphenylcyclopropenone sensitization with weekly scalp DPC. Each donor was an alopecia patient between 18 and 70 years of age who qualified for DPC. This clonotype was counted between two and nine times. The target antigen is unknown. In TCRdb, the RACE reads were re-called with MiXCR into one record per CDR3 protein. The sample records about 120,000 distinct CDR3 sequences, roughly 13% being singletons. Study results and limitations: Donor immune responses may differ from healthy people's, since all donors had alopecia. Patch test score tracked positively with PT1 expanded TCR counts.

V is TRBV4-3 and J is TRBJ2-7; D remains ambiguous. The sequenced sample was whole blood, obtained in connection with sensitization to the hapten diphenylcyclopropenone (DPC). This clonotype originated in a young woman with alopecia areata. Some clones in this sample may be carry-over from other donors' samples. The CDR3 reads CASSQPIGPREQYF. The CDR3 DNA is TGCGCCAGCAGCCAACCCATTGGGCCCAGGGAGCAGTACTTC.